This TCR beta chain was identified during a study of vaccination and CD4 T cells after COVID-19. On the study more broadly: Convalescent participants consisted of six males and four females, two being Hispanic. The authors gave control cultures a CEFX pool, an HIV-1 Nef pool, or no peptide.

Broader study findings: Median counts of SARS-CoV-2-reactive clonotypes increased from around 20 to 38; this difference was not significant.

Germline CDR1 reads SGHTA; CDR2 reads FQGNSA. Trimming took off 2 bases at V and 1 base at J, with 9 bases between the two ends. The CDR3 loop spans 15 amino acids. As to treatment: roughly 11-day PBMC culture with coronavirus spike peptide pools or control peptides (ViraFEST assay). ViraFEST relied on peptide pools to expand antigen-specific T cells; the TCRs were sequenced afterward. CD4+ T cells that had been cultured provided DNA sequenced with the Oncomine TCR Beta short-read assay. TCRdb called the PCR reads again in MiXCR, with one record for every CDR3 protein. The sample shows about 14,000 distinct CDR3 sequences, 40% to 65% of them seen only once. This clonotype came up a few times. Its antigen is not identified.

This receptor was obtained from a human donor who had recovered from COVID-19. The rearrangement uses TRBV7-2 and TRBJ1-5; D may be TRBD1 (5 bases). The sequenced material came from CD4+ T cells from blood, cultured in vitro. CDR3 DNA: TGTGCCAGCAGCTTATCTGCAGGGAGCAATCAGCCCCAGCATTTT. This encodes CASSLSAGSNQPQHF.